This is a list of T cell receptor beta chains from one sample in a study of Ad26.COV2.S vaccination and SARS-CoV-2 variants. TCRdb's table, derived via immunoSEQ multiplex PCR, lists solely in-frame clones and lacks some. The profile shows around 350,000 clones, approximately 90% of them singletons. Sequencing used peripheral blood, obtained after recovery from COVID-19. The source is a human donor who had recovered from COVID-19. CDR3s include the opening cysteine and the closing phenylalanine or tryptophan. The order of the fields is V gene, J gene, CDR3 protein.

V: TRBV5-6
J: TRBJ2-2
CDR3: CASSPSTGELFF

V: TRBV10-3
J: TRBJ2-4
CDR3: CAISESKVDRERRNIQYF

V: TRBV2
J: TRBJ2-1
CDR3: CASSVRQGTYNEQFF

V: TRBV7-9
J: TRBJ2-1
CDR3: CASSDTGGNSYNEQFF

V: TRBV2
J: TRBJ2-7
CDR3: CASSGDSRLEQYF

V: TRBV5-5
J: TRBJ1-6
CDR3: CASSLEIHLLSSYNSPLHF

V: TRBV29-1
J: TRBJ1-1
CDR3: CSVAGGMNTEAFF

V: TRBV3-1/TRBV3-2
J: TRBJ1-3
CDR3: CATRTGGGNTIYF

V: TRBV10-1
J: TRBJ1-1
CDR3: CASSESTRPNTEAFF

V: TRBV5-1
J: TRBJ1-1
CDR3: CASDPGRGHAEAFF

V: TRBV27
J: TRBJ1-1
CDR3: CASSRDRGLNTEAFF

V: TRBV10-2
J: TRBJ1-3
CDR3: CASSHNSGNTIYF

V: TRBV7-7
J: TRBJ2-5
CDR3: CASSAGLVQETQYF

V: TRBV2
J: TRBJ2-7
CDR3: CASSVQVYEQYF

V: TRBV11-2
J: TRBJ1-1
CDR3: CASSSQGGSNTEAFF

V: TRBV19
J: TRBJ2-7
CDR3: CASSKLGGEQYF

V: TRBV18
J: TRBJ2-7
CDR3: CASSPWDRSYEQYF

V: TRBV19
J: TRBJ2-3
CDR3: CASSIDGGPGTDTQYF

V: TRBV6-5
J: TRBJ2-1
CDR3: CASSFRGLAGNEQFF

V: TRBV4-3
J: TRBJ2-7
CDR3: CASSQVFPSQSYEQYF

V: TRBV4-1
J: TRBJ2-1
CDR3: CASSHTSGRLYNEQFF

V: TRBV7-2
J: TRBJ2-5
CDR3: CASSLLPAGAGETQYF

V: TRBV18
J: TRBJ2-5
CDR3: CASCSQGGQETQYF

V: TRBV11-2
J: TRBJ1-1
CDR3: CASSSFDRGQHEAFF

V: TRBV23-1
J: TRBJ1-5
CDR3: CASSHPGPQHF

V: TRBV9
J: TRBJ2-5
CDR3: CASSPEVYQETQYF

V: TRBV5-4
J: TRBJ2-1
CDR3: CASSSRQGSYNEQFF

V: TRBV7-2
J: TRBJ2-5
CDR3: CASSQRPGLAGQETQYF

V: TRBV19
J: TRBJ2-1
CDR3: CASSIDGTSGAAQFF

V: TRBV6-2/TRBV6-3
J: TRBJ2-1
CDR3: CASSKPPTSAQFF

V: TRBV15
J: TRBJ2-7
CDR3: CATSRDTQLYYEQYF

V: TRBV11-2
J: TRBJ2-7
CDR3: CASSRLQGRRSSYEQYF

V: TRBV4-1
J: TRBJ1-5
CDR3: CASSQGSSNQPQHF

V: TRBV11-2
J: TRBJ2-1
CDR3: CASSLGQGAYNEQFF